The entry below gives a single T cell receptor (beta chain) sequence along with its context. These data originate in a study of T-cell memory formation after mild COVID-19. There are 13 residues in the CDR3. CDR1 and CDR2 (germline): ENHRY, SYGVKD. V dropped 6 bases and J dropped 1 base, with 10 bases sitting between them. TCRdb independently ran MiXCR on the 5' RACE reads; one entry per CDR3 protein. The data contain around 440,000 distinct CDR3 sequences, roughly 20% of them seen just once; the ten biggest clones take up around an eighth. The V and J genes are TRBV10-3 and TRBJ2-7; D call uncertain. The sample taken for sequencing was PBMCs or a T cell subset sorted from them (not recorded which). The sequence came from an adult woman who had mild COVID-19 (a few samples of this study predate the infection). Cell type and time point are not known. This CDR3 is CAIRSRLSYEQYF. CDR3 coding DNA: TGTGCCATCAGATCGAGATTGTCCTACGAGCAGTACTTC.